This is a list of T cell receptor beta chains from one sample in a study of vaccination and CD4 T cells after COVID-19. TCRdb processed the PCR reads anew with MiXCR; each CDR3 protein has one entry. The table includes almost 20,000 distinct CDR3 sequences, just under 55% detected once. These receptors have no identified antigens. Specimen: CD4+ T cells from blood, cultured in vitro. The receptors come from a human donor who had recovered from COVID-19. The CDR3 runs from the conserved cysteine through the conserved F or W. The D gene is left open where the match is weak. Some rows mark clone size as missing; the rest say once, few, many or name a class of expanded clone.

>11|TRBV21-1|NA|NA|TRBJ1-5
CASSPPRPQHF
TGTGCCAGCAGCCCTCCTCGGCCCCAGCATTTT
>16|TRBV27|NA|TRBD2|TRBJ2-1
CASSQKGLAGRDEQFF
TGTGCCAGCAGCCAAAAGGGACTAGCGGGTCGAGACGAGCAGTTCTTC
>15|TRBV4-3|NA|NA|TRBJ1-1
CASSQGVRDNTEAFF
TGCGCCAGCAGCCAAGGGGTCAGGGATAACACTGAAGCTTTCTTT
>15|TRBV7-8|few|NA|TRBJ2-1
CASSLVGGRENEQFF
TGTGCCAGCAGCTTAGTGGGGGGCCGGGAGAATGAGCAGTTCTTC
>15|TRBV2|once|NA|TRBJ2-3
CASSELLVRTDTQYF
TGTGCCAGCAGTGAACTGCTAGTCCGAACAGATACGCAGTATTTT
>15|TRBV20-1|few|TRBD2|TRBJ2-3
CSASGTSGGADTQYF
TGCAGTGCTAGCGGTACTAGCGGGGGCGCGGATACGCAGTATTTT
>15|TRBV20-1|few|TRBD2|TRBJ2-7
CSASSSGGSSYEQYF
TGCAGTGCTAGCTCTAGCGGGGGGAGCTCCTACGAGCAGTACTTC
>15|TRBV6-1|NA|TRBD1|TRBJ1-1
CASTVGGQLNTEAFF
TGTGCCAGCACCGTGGGGGGACAGTTGAACACTGAAGCTTTCTTT
>12|TRBV9|once|NA|TRBJ1-2
CASSANRDGYTF
TGTGCCAGCAGCGCCAACAGGGATGGCTACACCTTC
>15|TRBV11-2|few|NA|TRBJ2-5
CASSLDGREGETQYF
TGTGCCAGCAGCTTAGATGGACGGGAAGGAGAGACCCAGTACTTC
>16|TRBV21-1|NA|NA|TRBJ2-7
CASSPRSGTSTSEQYF
TGTGCCAGCAGCCCCCGGTCAGGGACATCGACGAGCGAGCAGTACTTC
>16|TRBV6-5|few|NA|TRBJ1-3
CASSYSAAEPGNTIYF
TGTGCCAGCAGTTACTCCGCCGCGGAACCTGGAAACACCATATATTTT
>13|TRBV7-9|NA|NA|TRBJ2-5
CASSLGPQETQYF
TGTGCCAGCAGCTTAGGACCACAAGAGACCCAGTACTTC
>15|TRBV6-1|NA|TRBD1|TRBJ1-2
CASRPPGQELGGYTF
TGTGCCAGCAGACCCCCTGGACAGGAGTTGGGTGGCTACACCTTC
>15|TRBV19|NA|NA|TRBJ2-5
CASSSSYGPQETQYF
TGTGCCAGTAGCTCCTCCTACGGGCCACAAGAGACCCAGTACTTC